The entry that follows covers one TCR beta chain sequence. J gave up 2 bases and V 5 bases, and 3 bases lay outside the gene matches. This CDR3 region has 14 residues. CDR1 SGHRS and CDR2 YFSETQ come from the germline V gene. This entry comes from a study of blood T cell repertoires in COVID-19. About the research overall: The samples span acute and convalescent COVID-19 from the United States, Italy and Spain.

As originally analysed: Using reference gene primer amplification, nucleated cell counts were estimated. TCRdb's table, derived via immunoSEQ multiplex PCR, lists solely in-frame clones and lacks some. D and trimming come from the DNA, and the V and J calls and clone size come from that table. The sample comprises about 220,000 clones, approximately 83% of which are singletons, and about 4.8% rests with the top ten. The receptor was isolated from a woman aged 45-60 years who had been exposed to COVID-19. The source material was PBMCs or T cells enriched from blood (not recorded which). The V gene is TRBV5-1, the J gene TRBJ1-5; TRBD1 matches 8 bases. CDR3 sequence reads: CASSMGQGNQPQHF. Written as DNA, the CDR3 is TGCGCCAGCAGTATGGGACAGGGCAATCAGCCCCAGCATTTT.